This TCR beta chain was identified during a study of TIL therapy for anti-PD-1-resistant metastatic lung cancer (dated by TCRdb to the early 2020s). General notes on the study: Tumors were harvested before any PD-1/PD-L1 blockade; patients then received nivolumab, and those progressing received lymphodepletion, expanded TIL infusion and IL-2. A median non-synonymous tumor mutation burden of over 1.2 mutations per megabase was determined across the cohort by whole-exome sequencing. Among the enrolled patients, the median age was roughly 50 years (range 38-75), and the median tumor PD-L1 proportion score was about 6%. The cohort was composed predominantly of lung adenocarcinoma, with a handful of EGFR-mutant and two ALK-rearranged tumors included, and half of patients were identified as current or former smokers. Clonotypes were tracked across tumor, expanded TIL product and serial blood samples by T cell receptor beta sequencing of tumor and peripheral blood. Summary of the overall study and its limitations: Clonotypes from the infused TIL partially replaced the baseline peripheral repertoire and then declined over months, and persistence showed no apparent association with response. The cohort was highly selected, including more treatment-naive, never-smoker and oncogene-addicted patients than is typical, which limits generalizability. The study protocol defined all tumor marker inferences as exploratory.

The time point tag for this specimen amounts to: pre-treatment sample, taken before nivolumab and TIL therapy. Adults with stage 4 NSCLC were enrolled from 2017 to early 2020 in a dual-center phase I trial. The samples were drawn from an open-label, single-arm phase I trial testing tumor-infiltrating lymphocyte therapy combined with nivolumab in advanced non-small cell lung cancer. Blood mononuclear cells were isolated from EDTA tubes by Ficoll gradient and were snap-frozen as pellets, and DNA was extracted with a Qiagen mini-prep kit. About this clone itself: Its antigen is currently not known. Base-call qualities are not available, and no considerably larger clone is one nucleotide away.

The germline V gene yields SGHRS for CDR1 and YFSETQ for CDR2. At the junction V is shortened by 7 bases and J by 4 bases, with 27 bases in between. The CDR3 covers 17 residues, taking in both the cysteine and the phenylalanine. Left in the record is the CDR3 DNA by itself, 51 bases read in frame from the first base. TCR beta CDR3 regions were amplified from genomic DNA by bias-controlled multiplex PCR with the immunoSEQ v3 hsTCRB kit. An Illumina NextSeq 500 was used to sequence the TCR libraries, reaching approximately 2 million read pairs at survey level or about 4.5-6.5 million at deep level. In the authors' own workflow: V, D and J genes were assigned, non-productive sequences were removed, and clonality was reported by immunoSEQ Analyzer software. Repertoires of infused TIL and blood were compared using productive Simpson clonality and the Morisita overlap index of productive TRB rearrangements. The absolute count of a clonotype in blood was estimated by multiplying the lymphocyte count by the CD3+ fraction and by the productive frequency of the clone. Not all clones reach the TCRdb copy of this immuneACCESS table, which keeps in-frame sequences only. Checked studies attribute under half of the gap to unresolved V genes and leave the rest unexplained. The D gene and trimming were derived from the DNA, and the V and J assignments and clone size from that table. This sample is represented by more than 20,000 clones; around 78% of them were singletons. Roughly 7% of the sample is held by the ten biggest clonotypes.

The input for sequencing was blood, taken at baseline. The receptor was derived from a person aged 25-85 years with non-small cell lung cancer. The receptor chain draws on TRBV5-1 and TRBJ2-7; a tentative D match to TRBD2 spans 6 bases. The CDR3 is CASGPIPGRQRTYEQYF. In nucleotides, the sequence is TGCGCCAGCGGCCCCATCCCGGGGAGGCAGCGGACTTACGAGCAGTACTTC.